The 5 T cell receptor beta chains presented below share a single source sample, sequenced in a study of cytomegalovirus exposure and HLA in healthy donors. Primers: 60 Vbeta forward and 13 Jbeta reverse. This table comes from immunoSEQ multiplex PCR, and its TCRdb copy is limited to in-frame clones, with some not included. The table shows more than 95,000 clones, with around 73% occurring only once. The sequenced sample was PBMCs. The receptors shown here come from a man aged 60 to 69 in good health and CMV-seropositive.

The sample holds a few counts of this clone. This chain joins TRBV2 and TRBJ1-2; 10 bases align to TRBD1. V shed 5 bases, J shed 5 bases, and the junction held 5 bases outside the gene matches. There are 14 residues in the CDR3. Germline loops: CDR1 SNHLY, CDR2 FYNNEI. The CDR3 DNA is TGTGCCAGCAGTAGACAGGGGGCTAGGTATGGCTACACCTTC. Amino acid sequence: CASSRQGARYGYTF.

The V gene is TRBV5-5, the J gene TRBJ2-2; D is possibly TRBD2 (5 bases). From germline, CDR1 is SGHKS and CDR2 YYEKEE (reference sequence). V lost 6 bases and J lost 2, with 11 bases in between. This CDR3 is built from 14 residues. The CDR3 region has the DNA TGTGCCAGCAACAAACCGGGAAACACCGGGGAGCTGTTTTTT. It yields the protein CASNKPGNTGELFF.

The chain recombines TRBV5-1 with TRBJ1-2, with 7 bases aligning to TRBD1. Germline V lookup: CDR1 SGHRS, CDR2 YFSETQ. J was trimmed by 5 bases and V by 0 bases; bases with no gene match: 7. This CDR3 comprises 15 residues. CDR3: CASSLEGGVVYGYTF. Here the CDR3 DNA reads TGCGCCAGCAGCTTGGAAGGGGGCGTCGTTTATGGCTACACCTTC.

The chain couples TRBV5-1 to TRBJ1-4; 7 bases align to TRBD1. The CDR3 extends over 15 amino acids. The junction had 5 bases not matched to a gene; V was cut back by 0 bases and J by 6 bases. The germline gives CDR1 SGHRS, CDR2 YFSETQ. In DNA form, the CDR3 reads TGCGCCAGCAGCTTGGGGGGACAGAGGGATGAAAAACTGTTTTTT. It yields the protein CASSLGGQRDEKLFF.

V gene TRBV9 combines with J gene TRBJ2-5, with D perhaps TRBD2 (6 bases). The V end was cut by 1 base, the J end by 2 bases, with 15 bases between. CDR1 is SGDLS and CDR2 is YYNGEE in the germline V gene. The CDR3 has 16 amino acids. The DNA of the CDR3 is TGTGCCAGCAGCGTAAAAGATTGGGGACTGCAAGAGACCCAGTACTTC. This sequence encodes CASSVKDWGLQETQYF.